The 9 T cell receptor beta chains given below trace back to one sample, sequenced in a study of CD8 T cells in ankylosing spondylitis. TCRdb analysed the 5' RACE reads with MiXCR anew, one entry per CDR3 protein. This sample has around 770,000 distinct CDR3 sequences, with under 20% found just once. Study observations and caveats: About 8 highly homologous variants made up a TCR beta motif, and this motif appeared characteristic of ankylosing spondylitis blood.

These receptors are not linked to any known antigen. The specimen was blood, either unsorted or a sorted T cell fraction (not recorded which). The receptors derive from a male donor with ankylosing spondylitis.

The rearrangement links TRBV6-2 or TRBV6-3 to TRBJ2-7; D is uncertain. The CDR3 is 15 residues long. The germline V gene encodes CDR1 MNHEY and CDR2 SVGEGT. V gave up 2 bases and J gave up 3 bases, with 14 bases separating them. CDR3 bases: TGTGCCAGCAGTTACCCGGCAGCACTGGGCTACGAGCAGTACTTC. Protein product: CASSYPAALGYEQYF.

This clonotype was counted ten times or more. V gene TRBV5-6 combines with J gene TRBJ1-1; no clear D. Germline CDR1 reads SGHDT; CDR2 reads YYEEEE. CDR3 length: 16 residues. V was clipped by 0 bases and J by 1 base, with 13 bases between them. CDR3 in DNA: TGTGCCAGCAGCTTGGCCGGCGGATCGAAGAACACTGAAGCTTTCTTT. Translating it yields CASSLAGGSKNTEAFF. Variable domain in full (rest from reference TRBV5-6 and TRBJ1-1): DAGVTQSPTHLIKTRGQQVTLRCSPKSGHDTVSWYQQALGQGPQFIFQYYEEEERQRGNFPDRFSGHQFPNYSSELNVNALLLGDSALYLCASSLAGGSKNTEAFFGQGTRLTVV.

This clonotype was detected ten times or more. This chain's CDR3 is CSVEIAGLNTEAFF. DNA for the CDR3: TGCAGCGTTGAAATCGCAGGTTTGAACACTGAAGCTTTCTTT. This rearrangement joins TRBV29-1 to TRBJ1-1; D unclear. Per germline, CDR1 SQVTM and CDR2 ANQGSEA. This CDR3 contains 14 residues. V was shortened by 2 bases and J by 0 bases, with 10 bases between the two germline ends. Full variable domain (remainder filled in from reference TRBV29-1 and TRBJ1-1): SAVISQKPSRDICQRGTSLTIQCQVDSQVTMMFWYRQQPGQSLTLIATANQGSEATYESGFVIDKFPISRPNLTFSTLTVSNMSPEDSSIYLCSVEIAGLNTEAFFGQGTRLTVV.

J is TRBJ1-2 and V is TRBV9, with 9 bases identical to TRBD1. Per the germline V gene, CDR1 is SGDLS and CDR2 is YYNGEE. This CDR3 spans 18 amino acids. J was trimmed by 3 bases and V by 0 bases; bases with no gene match: 12. The DNA for the CDR3 is TGTGCCAGCAGCGTAGGCTCGTCCCGGGACAGGGACTACTATGGCTACACCTTC. Its translation: CASSVGSSRDRDYYGYTF.

This clonotype has only a few counts. The V and J genes are TRBV20-1 and TRBJ2-7; 8 bases match TRBD1. The CDR3 contains 16 residues. Losses at the gene ends were 3 bases for V and 2 bases for J; bases not matched to a gene: 12. Germline CDR1 is DFQATT and CDR2 is SNEGSKA (reference sequence). CDR3 sequence (DNA): TGCAGTGCTAGTCCAAGTTCCGGGACAGGACCCTACGAGCAGTACTTC. Encoded protein: CSASPSSGTGPYEQYF.

This clonotype was seen a few times. The genes are TRBV28 and TRBJ2-2; TRBD2 matches 14 bases. The ends lost 6 bases at V and 5 bases at J; junction bases unmatched: 8. Germline values: CDR1 MDHEN, CDR2 SYDVKM. The CDR3 contains 17 residues. The CDR3 DNA is TGTGCCAGCAGAACCGGGACTAGCGGGAGTTGGACCGGGGAGCTGTTTTTT. Protein: CASRTGTSGSWTGELFF.

The CDR3 DNA is TGTGCCAGCAGCCAAATACTAGCGGGAGGCTACGAGCAGTACTTC. This encodes CASSQILAGGYEQYF. The J gene is TRBJ2-7, the V gene TRBV11-2; 12 bases line up with TRBD2. V trimming: 5 bases; J trimming: 3 bases; junction bases outside the gene matches: 5. CDR1 and CDR2 (germline): SGHAT, FQNNGV. CDR3 length: 15 amino acids. The whole variable domain, filled in from reference TRBV11-2 and TRBJ2-7, reads EAGVAQSPRYKIIEKRQSVAFWCNPISGHATLYWYQQILGQGPKLLIQFQNNGVVDDSQLPKDRFSAERLKGVDSTLKIQPAKLEDSAVYLCASSQILAGGYEQYFGPGTRLTVT.

This clonotype was recorded a few times. This chain connects TRBV12-3 or TRBV12-4 to TRBJ2-5; no firm D call. The CDR3 is 13 residues long. V was shortened by 3 bases and J by 5 bases, with 10 bases between the two germline ends. This chain's CDR3 is CASSFSPLETQYF. CDR3 bases: TGTGCCAGCAGTTTTTCTCCCCTTGAGACCCAGTACTTC.

V and J are TRBV7-2 and TRBJ2-2; perhaps TRBD1 as D (5 bases). This CDR3 comprises 14 residues. Germline V lookup: CDR1 SGHTA, CDR2 FQGNSA. V was shortened by 2 bases and J by 6 bases, with 10 bases between the two germline ends. The CDR3 region is CASSLSSRAGELFF. As DNA, the CDR3 is TGTGCCAGCAGCTTAAGCAGCAGGGCCGGGGAGCTGTTTTTT.